The next 21 T cell receptor beta chains were all read from a single sample in a study of T-cell memory formation after mild COVID-19. TCRdb processed the 5' RACE reads anew with MiXCR; each CDR3 protein has one entry. The table records 380,000 or so distinct CDR3 sequences, approximately 14% of them present only once. The sequenced sample consisted of PBMCs or a T cell subset sorted from them (not recorded which). Receptor source: a man younger than 35 who had mild COVID-19 (a few samples of this study predate the infection). Cell type and time point are not known.

In its sample, this clonotype was seen a few times. This chain's CDR3 is CSATPKTRAYEQYV. The CDR3, as DNA: TGCAGTGCTACTCCTAAGACCAGGGCCTACGAGCAGTACGTC. This chain uses TRBV20-1 with TRBJ2-7; possible D gene TRBD1, 5 bases. Germline V gives CDR1 DFQATT, CDR2 SNEGSKA (reference sequence). This CDR3 comprises 14 residues. Trimming removed 4 bases at V and 2 bases at J, with 15 bases between.

The J gene is TRBJ2-7, the V gene TRBV5-1; maybe TRBD1 (5 bases). The CDR3 sequence is 14 residues long. V was trimmed by 1 base and J by 1 base, leaving 9 bases between them. Germline CDR1 is SGHRS and CDR2 is YFSETQ. Written as DNA, the CDR3 is TGCGCCAGCAGCTTGATTTCAGGGTCCTACGAGCAGTACTTC. Protein: CASSLISGSYEQYF.

This clonotype showed up just a few times. The chain employs TRBV20-1 and TRBJ1-6, with a weak D call TRBD1 (6 bases). Germline CDR1 DFQATT, CDR2 SNEGSKA (reference sequence). The CDR3 is made up of 13 amino acids. CDR3 sequence (DNA): TGCAGCCCGCGGGGGCCCTATAATTCACCCCTCCACTTT. Translating it yields CSPRGPYNSPLHF.

This clonotype showed up just a few times. The rearrangement links TRBV4-3 to TRBJ2-3; D remains unclear. Looked up from germline, CDR1 is LGHNA and CDR2 is YSLEER. The V gene lost 0 bases and the J gene lost 2 bases, with 15 bases spanning the gap. The CDR3 has 17 residues. The CDR3 loop is CASSQDRALGPTDTQYF. The CDR3 DNA reads TGCGCCAGCAGCCAAGATAGAGCCCTTGGGCCCACAGATACGCAGTATTTT.

The rearrangement links TRBV9 to TRBJ2-1; 8 bases are a match to TRBD1. With 0 bases clipped from V and 5 bases from J, the junction kept 10 bases outside the gene matches. This CDR3 is built from 17 residues. The germline CDR1 and CDR2 sequences are SGDLS and YYNGEE. CDR3 in DNA: TGTGCCAGCAGCGTAGTCCCGGACAGGGACTTTCACAATGAGCAGTTCTTC. It translates to CASSVVPDRDFHNEQFF. Complete variable domain (other parts from reference TRBV9 and TRBJ2-1): DSGVTQTPKHLITATGQRVTLRCSPRSGDLSVYWYQQSLDQGLQFLIQYYNGEERAKGNILERFSAQQFPDLHSELNLSSLELGDSALYFCASSVVPDRDFHNEQFFGPGTRLTVL.

This clonotype was recorded at least ten times. V is TRBV6-5 and J is TRBJ1-1; 9 bases line up with TRBD1. Unmatched junction bases numbered 1, after V lost 5 bases and J lost 3 bases. This CDR3 comprises 13 residues. The germline V gene encodes CDR1 MNHEY and CDR2 SVGAGI. CDR3 nucleotide sequence: TGTGCCAGCAGTCGGACAGGGGACACTGAAGCTTTCTTT. It is translated as CASSRTGDTEAFF.

The gene calls are TRBV7-9 and TRBJ1-6, with D hard to call. V was shortened by 3 bases and J by 10 bases, with 13 bases between the two germline ends. CDR1 and CDR2 (germline): SEHNR, FQNEAQ (reference sequence). This CDR3 is built from 14 residues. CDR3 sequence reads: CASSFFGEASPLHF. The CDR3 DNA sequence: TGTGCCAGCAGCTTTTTTGGGGAGGCCTCACCCCTCCACTTT.

The chain links TRBV4-1 to TRBJ2-7; 8 bases line up with TRBD1. There are 17 residues in the CDR3. V trimming: 4 bases; J trimming: 3 bases; junction bases outside the gene matches: 14. Germline CDR1 reads MGHRA; CDR2 reads YSYEKL. The CDR3 nucleotides are TGCGCCAGCAGCCGCGTGACAGGGGCAGGATCGAACTACGAGCAGTACGTC. The encoded protein is CASSRVTGAGSNYEQYV.

This clonotype appeared once. V usage is TRBV2 and J usage is TRBJ1-5, with a weak D call TRBD1 (6 bases). The germline gives CDR1 SNHLY, CDR2 FYNNEI. This CDR3 is 15 amino acids long. The V gene lost 6 bases and the J gene lost 11 bases, with 23 bases spanning the gap. CDR3 coding DNA: TGTGCCAGCAGCGAGATACAGGGCTACCGGGAGGCCCAGCATTTT. Translated, it gives CASSEIQGYREAQHF.

This clonotype came up a few times. V gene TRBV20-1 combines with J gene TRBJ1-1, with D perhaps TRBD1 (6 bases). The CDR3 length is 15 residues. The germline gives CDR1 DFQATT, CDR2 SNEGSKA (reference sequence). The germline V and J ends were trimmed by 5 bases and 3 bases, with 19 bases remaining between them. The CDR3 loop is CSARNPRGHDTEAFF. CDR3 coding DNA: TGCAGTGCTCGAAACCCACGGGGACATGACACTGAAGCTTTCTTT.

The chain has TRBV5-1 and TRBJ2-2; maybe TRBD1 (6 bases). The ends were cut back, 0 bases at V and 3 bases at J, with 9 bases in the middle. CDR3 length: 15 residues. Germline-derived CDR1 and CDR2 are SGHRS and YFSETQ. The CDR3 region is CASSLDRVDTGELFF. The CDR3 DNA reads as TGCGCCAGCAGCTTGGACAGGGTCGACACCGGGGAGCTGTTTTTT.

This clonotype was observed a handful of times. The chain links TRBV7-2 to TRBJ2-1; 10 bases are shared with TRBD2. V shed 5 bases and J 5 bases; nucleotides not matched to a gene: 12. The CDR3 length is 17 residues. Germline assignment: CDR1 SGHTA and CDR2 FQGNSA. The CDR3 sequence: CASSQKAGTSANNEQFF. The CDR3 DNA reads TGTGCCAGCAGCCAGAAGGCGGGGACTAGCGCCAACAATGAGCAGTTCTTC.

The chain uses TRBV20-1 and TRBJ1-1, with unresolved D. The germline V gene has CDR1 DFQATT and CDR2 SNEGSKA (reference sequence). This CDR3 has 13 residues. Trimming cost V 3 bases and J 0 bases, with 8 bases left between them. CDR3 DNA sequence: TGCAGTGCTAGCGGCAGCTTGAACACTGAAGCTTTCTTT. Its translation: CSASGSLNTEAFF.

This clonotype was counted between two and nine times. The chain joins TRBV5-1 to TRBJ2-3; D assignment may be TRBD1 or TRBD2 (6 bases each). The CDR3 is made up of 11 amino acids. V lost 6 bases and J lost 11, with 13 bases in between. The germline gives CDR1 SGHRS, CDR2 YFSETQ. CDR3 in DNA: TGCGCCAGCACCGAGGGGGGTCAGCAGTATTTT. This sequence encodes CASTEGGQQYF.

This clonotype was seen repeatedly, ten times or more. An end of the junction does not agree with germline; a read error may underlie this. The V call is TRBV7-2, the J call TRBJ2-3; possible D gene TRBD2, 6 bases. Germline lookup yields CDR1 SGHTA and CDR2 FQGNSA. CDR3 length equals 15 residues. The chain's CDR3 is CASSLSSGLTNTQYF. CDR3 nucleotides: TGTGCCAGCAGCTTAAGTAGCGGCCTCACAAATACGCAGTATTTT.

This sequence joins TRBV5-5 and TRBJ2-3; the D gene is possibly TRBD2 (5 bases). With 2 bases removed from V and 8 bases from J, the gap between germline ends came to 12 bases. The CDR3 is 13 residues long. Germline V lookup: CDR1 SGHKS, CDR2 YYEKEE (reference sequence). In nucleotides, the CDR3 is TGTGCCAGCAGCTTAGGAGGTCAGGTTACGCAGTATTTT. As protein: CASSLGGQVTQYF. The variable domain in full, with the rest retrieved from reference TRBV5-5 and TRBJ2-3, is DAGVTQSPTHLIKTRGQQVTLRCSPISGHKSVSWYQQVLGQGPQFIFQYYEKEERGRGNFPDRFSARQFPNYSSELNVNALLLGDSALYLCASSLGGQVTQYFGPGTRLTVL.

This clonotype was seen a handful of times. The CDR3 loop reads CASSPISSGANVLTF. CDR3 coding DNA: TGTGCCAGCTCACCAATTAGCTCTGGGGCCAACGTCCTGACTTTC. The chain links TRBV18 to TRBJ2-6; no definite D call. Germline CDR1 and CDR2: KGHSH and LQKENI. The ends were cut back, 2 bases at V and 0 bases at J, with 5 bases in the middle. The CDR3 is made up of 15 amino acids.

The chain combines TRBV12-5 with TRBJ2-7, with 8 bases fitting TRBD1. From germline, CDR1 is LGHNT and CDR2 FRNRAP. V lost 5 bases, J lost 3 bases, and 15 bases stayed unmatched. There are 17 residues in the CDR3. Written as DNA, the CDR3 is TGTGCTAGTGGTCCACGAGTTCCGGGACAGGTATACTACGAGCAGTACTTC. Translated, it gives CASGPRVPGQVYYEQYF.

The sample holds a few counts of this clonotype. The chain uses TRBV29-1 and TRBJ1-2; weak D call: TRBD1 (6 bases). The CDR3 consists of 11 residues. Trimming took 6 bases from V and 7 from J, leaving 12 bases between them. Germline V gene lookup returns CDR1 SQVTM and CDR2 ANQGSEA. CDR3 coding DNA: TGCAGCGTGACGGAAGGGGGTGGCTACACCTTC. It codes for CSVTEGGGYTF.

J is TRBJ1-5 and V is TRBV7-3; TRBD1 agrees at 8 bases. The germline V gene has CDR1 SGHTA and CDR2 FQGTGA. Trimming took 4 bases from V and 0 from J; bases not matched to a gene: 20. The CDR3 sequence is 21 residues long. CDR3 sequence reads: CASSWGQAGPGGAYSNQPQHF. CDR3 nucleotides: TGTGCCAGCAGCTGGGGACAGGCCGGGCCCGGTGGAGCCTATAGCAATCAGCCCCAGCATTTT. The variable domain in full, with the rest retrieved from reference TRBV7-3 and TRBJ1-5, is GAGVSQTPSNKVTEKGKYVELRCDPISGHTALYWYRQSLGQGPEFLIYFQGTGAADDSGLPNDRFFAVRPEGSVSTLKIQRTERGDSAVYLCASSWGQAGPGGAYSNQPQHFGDGTRLSIL.

A few counts support this clonotype. This chain connects TRBV20-1 to TRBJ2-7; D is possibly TRBD1 (6 bases). V was trimmed by 6 bases and J by 1 base, leaving 7 bases between them. The CDR3 totals 11 residues. Germline V gives CDR1 DFQATT, CDR2 SNEGSKA (reference sequence). The CDR3 region is CSADRSYEQYV. CDR3 in DNA: TGCAGTGCAGACAGGTCCTACGAGCAGTACGTC.